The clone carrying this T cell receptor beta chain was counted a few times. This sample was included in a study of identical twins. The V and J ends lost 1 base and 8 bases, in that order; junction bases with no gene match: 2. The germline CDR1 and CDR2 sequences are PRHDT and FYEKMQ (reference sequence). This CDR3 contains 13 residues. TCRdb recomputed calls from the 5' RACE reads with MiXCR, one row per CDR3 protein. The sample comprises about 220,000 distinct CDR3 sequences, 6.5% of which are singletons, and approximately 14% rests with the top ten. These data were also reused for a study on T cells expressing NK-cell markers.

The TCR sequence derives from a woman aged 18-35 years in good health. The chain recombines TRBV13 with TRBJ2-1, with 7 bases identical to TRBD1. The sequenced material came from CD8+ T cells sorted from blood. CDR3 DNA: TGTGCCAGCAGCTTAGCAGACAGGGATGAGCAGTTCTTC. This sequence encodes CASSLADRDEQFF. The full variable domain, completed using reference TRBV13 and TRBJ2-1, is AAGVIQSPRHLIKEKRETATLKCYPIPRHDTVYWYQQGPGQDPQFLISFYEKMQSDKGSIPDRFSAQQFSDYHSELNMSSLELGDSALYFCASSLADRDEQFFGPGTRLTVL.